Listed below are T cell receptor beta chains from one sample, sequenced in a study of vaccination and CD4 T cells after COVID-19. TCRdb re-derived calls from the PCR reads in MiXCR, one entry per CDR3 protein. This repertoire shows fewer than 20,000 distinct CDR3 sequences, 40% to 65% found once; its top ten account for more than 3%. These TCRs' antigens remain unknown. Sequencing was performed on CD4+ T cells from blood, cultured in vitro, taken before SARS-CoV-2 vaccination. These receptors were obtained from a human donor who had recovered from COVID-19. Each CDR3 is given with its conserved first and last residue. Fields, in order: V gene, J gene, CDR3 protein.

V gene: TRBV15
J gene: TRBJ1-1
CDR3 protein: CATSRLSDSLRTEAFF

V gene: TRBV6-1
J gene: TRBJ2-7
CDR3 protein: CASSLHSGEPSYEQYF

V gene: TRBV6-5
J gene: TRBJ1-1
CDR3 protein: CASSYGDSGTEAFF

V gene: TRBV24-1
J gene: TRBJ2-7
CDR3 protein: CATSDPGQGRPYEQYF

V gene: TRBV7-2
J gene: TRBJ2-2
CDR3 protein: CASSFNRGTGELFF

V gene: TRBV5-1
J gene: TRBJ2-7
CDR3 protein: CASSPGGAYRGEQYF

V gene: TRBV6-1
J gene: TRBJ1-3
CDR3 protein: CASSPRTEVSGNTIYF

V gene: TRBV19
J gene: TRBJ2-2
CDR3 protein: CASTPWRGGSGELFF

V gene: TRBV6-1
J gene: TRBJ1-2
CDR3 protein: CASSEGGNRYTF

V gene: TRBV4-1
J gene: TRBJ1-5
CDR3 protein: CASSQGGREVNQPQHF

V gene: TRBV11-2
J gene: TRBJ2-5
CDR3 protein: CASSFASAQQETQYF

V gene: TRBV20-1
J gene: TRBJ2-5
CDR3 protein: CSATGTGRETQYF

V gene: TRBV20-1
J gene: TRBJ2-5
CDR3 protein: CSARKPGLAGETQYF

V gene: TRBV20-1
J gene: TRBJ1-2
CDR3 protein: CSASDGHGYTF

V gene: TRBV20-1
J gene: TRBJ1-3
CDR3 protein: CSASWPDRGNTIYF

V gene: TRBV7-2
J gene: TRBJ2-7
CDR3 protein: CASSLGLAGGYEQYF